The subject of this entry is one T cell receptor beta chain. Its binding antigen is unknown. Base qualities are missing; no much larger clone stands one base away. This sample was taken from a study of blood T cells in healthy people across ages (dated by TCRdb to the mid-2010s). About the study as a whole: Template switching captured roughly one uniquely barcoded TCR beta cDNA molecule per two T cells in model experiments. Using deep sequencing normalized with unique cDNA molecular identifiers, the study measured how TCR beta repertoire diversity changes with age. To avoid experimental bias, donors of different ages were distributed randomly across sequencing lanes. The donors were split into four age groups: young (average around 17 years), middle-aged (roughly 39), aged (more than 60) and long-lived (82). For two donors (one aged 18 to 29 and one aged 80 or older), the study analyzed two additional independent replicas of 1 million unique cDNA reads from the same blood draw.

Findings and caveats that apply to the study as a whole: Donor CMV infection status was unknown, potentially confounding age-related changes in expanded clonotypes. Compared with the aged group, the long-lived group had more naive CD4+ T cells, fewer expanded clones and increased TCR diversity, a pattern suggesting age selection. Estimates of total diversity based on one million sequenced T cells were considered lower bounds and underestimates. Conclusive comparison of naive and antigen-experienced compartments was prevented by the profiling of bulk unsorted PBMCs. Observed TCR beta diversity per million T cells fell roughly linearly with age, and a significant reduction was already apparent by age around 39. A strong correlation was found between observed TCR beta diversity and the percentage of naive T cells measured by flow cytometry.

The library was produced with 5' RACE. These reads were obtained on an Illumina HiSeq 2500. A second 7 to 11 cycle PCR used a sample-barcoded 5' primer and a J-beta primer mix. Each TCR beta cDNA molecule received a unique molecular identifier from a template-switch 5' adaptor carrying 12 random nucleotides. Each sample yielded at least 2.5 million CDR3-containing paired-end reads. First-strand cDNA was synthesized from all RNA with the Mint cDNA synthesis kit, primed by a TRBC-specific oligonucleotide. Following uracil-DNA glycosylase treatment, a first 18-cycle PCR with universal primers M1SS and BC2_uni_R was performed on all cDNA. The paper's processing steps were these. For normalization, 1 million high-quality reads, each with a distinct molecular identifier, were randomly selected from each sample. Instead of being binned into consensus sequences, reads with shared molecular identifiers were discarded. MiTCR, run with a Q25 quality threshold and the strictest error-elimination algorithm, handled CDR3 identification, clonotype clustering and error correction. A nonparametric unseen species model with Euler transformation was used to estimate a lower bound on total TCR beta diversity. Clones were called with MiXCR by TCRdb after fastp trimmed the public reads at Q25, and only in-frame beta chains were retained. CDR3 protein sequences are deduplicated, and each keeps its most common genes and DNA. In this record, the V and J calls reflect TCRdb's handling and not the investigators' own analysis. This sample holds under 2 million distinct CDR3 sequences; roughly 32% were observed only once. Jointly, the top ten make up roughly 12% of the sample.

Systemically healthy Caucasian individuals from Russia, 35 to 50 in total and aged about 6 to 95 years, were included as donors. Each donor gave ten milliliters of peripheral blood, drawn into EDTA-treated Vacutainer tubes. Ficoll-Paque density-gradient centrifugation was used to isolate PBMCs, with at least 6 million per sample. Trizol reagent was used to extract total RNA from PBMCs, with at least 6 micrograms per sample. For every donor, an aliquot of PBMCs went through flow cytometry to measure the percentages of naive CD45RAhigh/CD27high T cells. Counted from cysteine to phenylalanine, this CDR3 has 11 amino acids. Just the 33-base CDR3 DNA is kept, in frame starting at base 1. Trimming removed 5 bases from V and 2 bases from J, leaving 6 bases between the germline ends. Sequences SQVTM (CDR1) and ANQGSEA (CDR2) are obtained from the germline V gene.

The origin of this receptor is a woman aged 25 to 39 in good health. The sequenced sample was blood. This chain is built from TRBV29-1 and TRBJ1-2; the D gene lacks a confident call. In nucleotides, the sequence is TGCAGCGTTTTTTCGAACTATGGCTACACCTTC. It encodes CSVFSNYGYTF. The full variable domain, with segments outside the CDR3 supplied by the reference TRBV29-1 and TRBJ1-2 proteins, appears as SAVISQKPSRDICQRGTSLTIQCQVDSQVTMMFWYRQQPGQSLTLIATANQGSEATYESGFVIDKFPISRPNLTFSTLTVSNMSPEDSSIYLCSVFSNYGYTFGSGTRLTVV.